The clone carrying this T cell receptor beta chain was found a few times. This sample was included in a study of cytomegalovirus exposure and HLA in healthy donors. The study ran its PCR with 60 Vbeta and 13 Jbeta primers. Some clones are missing from TCRdb's copy, which holds only in-frame ones; the method was immunoSEQ multiplex PCR. This repertoire shows 150,000 to 200,000 clones, approximately 71% found once; its top ten account for 4.5%. Germline loops: CDR1 LGHNA, CDR2 YSLEER. This CDR3 spans 14 amino acids. With 0 bases removed from V and 4 bases from J, the gap between germline ends came to 7 bases.

This clonotype was sampled from a woman aged 18-29 years in good health and CMV-seropositive. The specimen was PBMCs. The gene calls are TRBV4-3 and TRBJ1-5, with D maybe TRBD1 (5 bases). In DNA form, the CDR3 reads TGCGCCAGCAGCCAAGAGACAGATAATCAGCCCCAGCATTTT. As protein: CASSQETDNQPQHF.